Given below is one T cell receptor beta chain in context. What it binds is unknown. This entry comes from a study of shared clonotypes between healthy human individuals. The trim removed 1 base at V and 6 bases at J, leaving 5 bases unmatched. CDR1 and CDR2 from the germline V gene are SGHVS and FQNEAQ. The CDR3 loop spans 15 amino acids. Study-wide results and caveats: The study found lower generation probabilities in non-shared clonotypes than in those shared by all four donors.

Some clones are missing from TCRdb's copy, which holds only in-frame ones; the method was immunoSEQ multiplex PCR. The repertoire includes around 690,000 clones, less than 95% of them detected once, and less than 40% sits in the top ten. Source material: memory CD8+ T cells from PBMCs. Subset: CD45RO+ cells pooled with CCR7-negative TemRA cells. The sequence came from a man aged 18-30 years in good health. Some clones in this sample may be carry-over from other donors' samples. The rearrangement links TRBV7-8 to TRBJ2-7; 11 bases align to TRBD2. In DNA, the CDR3 is TGTGCCAGCAGCTTAGTCACTAGCGGGAGAGGCGAGCAGTACTTC. As protein: CASSLVTSGRGEQYF.